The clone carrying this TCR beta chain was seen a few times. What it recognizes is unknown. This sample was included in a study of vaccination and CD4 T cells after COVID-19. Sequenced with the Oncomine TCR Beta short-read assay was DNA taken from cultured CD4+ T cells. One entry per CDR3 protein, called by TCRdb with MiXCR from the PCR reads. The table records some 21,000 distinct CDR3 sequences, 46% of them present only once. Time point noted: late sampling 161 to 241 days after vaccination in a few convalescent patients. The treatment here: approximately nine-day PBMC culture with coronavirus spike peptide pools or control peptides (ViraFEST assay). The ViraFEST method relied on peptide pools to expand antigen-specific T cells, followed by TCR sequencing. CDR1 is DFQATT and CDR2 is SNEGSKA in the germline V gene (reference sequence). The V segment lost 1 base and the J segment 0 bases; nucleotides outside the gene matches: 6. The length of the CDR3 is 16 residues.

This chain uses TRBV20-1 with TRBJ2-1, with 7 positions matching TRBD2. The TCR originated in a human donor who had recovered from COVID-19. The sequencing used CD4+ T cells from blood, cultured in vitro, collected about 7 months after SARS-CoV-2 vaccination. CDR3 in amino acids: CSARVTSESSYNEQFF. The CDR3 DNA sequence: TGCAGTGCTAGAGTAACTAGCGAGAGCTCCTACAATGAGCAGTTCTTC.